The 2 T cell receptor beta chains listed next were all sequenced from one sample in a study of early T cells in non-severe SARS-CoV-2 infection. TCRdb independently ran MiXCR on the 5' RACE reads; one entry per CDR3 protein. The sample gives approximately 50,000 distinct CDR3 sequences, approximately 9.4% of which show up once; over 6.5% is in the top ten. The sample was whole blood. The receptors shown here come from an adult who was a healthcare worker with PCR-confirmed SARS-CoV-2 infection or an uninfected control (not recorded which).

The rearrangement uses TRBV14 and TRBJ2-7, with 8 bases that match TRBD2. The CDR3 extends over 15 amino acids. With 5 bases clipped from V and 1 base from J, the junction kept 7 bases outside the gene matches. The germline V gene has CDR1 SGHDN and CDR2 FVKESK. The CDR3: CASSETSVSSYEQYF. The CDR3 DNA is TGTGCCAGCAGCGAGACTAGCGTCTCGTCCTACGAGCAGTACTTC.

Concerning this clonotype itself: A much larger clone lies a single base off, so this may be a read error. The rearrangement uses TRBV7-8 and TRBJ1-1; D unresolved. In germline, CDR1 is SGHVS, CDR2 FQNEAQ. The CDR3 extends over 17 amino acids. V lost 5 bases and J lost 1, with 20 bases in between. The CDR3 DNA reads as TGTGCCAGCAGCGGCATCACGAAGTGGCAGTCGAACACTGAAGCTTTCTTT. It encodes CASSGITKWQSNTEAFF.